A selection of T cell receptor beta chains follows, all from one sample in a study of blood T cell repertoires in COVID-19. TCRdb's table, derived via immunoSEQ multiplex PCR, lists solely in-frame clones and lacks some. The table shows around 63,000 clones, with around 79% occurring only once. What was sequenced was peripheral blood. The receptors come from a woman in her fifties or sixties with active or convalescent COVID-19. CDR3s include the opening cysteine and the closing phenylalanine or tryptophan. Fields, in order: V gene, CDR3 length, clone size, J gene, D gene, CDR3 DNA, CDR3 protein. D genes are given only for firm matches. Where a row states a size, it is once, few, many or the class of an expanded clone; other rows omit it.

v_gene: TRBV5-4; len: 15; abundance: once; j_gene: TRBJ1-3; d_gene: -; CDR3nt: TGTGCCAGCAGCCTGGACAGTTCCCCCGGAAACACCATATATTTT; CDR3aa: CASSLDSSPGNTIYF
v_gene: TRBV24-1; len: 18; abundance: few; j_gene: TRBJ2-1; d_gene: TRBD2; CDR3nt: TGTGCCACCAGTGATCGTCGACTAGCGGGAGGGCTAAATAATGAGCAGTTCTTC; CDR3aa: CATSDRRLAGGLNNEQFF
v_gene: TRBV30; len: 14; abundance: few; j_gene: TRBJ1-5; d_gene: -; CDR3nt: TGTGCCTGGAGTAGGGAGAGGTCATATCAGCCCCAGCATTTT; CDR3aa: CAWSRERSYQPQHF
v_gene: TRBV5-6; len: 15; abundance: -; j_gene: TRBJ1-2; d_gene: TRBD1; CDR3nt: TGTGCCAGCAGCCCTGGACAGGGGGCCGACTATGGCTACACCTTC; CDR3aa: CASSPGQGADYGYTF
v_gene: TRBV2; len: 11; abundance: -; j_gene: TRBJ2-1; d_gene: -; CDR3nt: TGTGCCAGCGGGGGGCGGGAGATGCAGTTCTTC; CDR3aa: CASGGREMQFF
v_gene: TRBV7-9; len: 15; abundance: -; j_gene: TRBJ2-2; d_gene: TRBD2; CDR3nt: TGTGCCAGCAGCCCGGGACTAGCGAACACCGGGGAGCTGTTTTTT; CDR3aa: CASSPGLANTGELFF
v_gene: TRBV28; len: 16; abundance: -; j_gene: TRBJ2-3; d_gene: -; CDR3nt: TGTGCCAGCAGTTTGACCGGGACATTTAGCACAGATACGCAGTATTTT; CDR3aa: CASSLTGTFSTDTQYF
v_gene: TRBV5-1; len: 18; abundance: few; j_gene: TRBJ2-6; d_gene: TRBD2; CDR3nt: TGCGCCAGCAGCCTGGAGTGGGCGGGAGTGTCTGGGGCCAACGTCCTGACTTTC; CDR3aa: CASSLEWAGVSGANVLTF
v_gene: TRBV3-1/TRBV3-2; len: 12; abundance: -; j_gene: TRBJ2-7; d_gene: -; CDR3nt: TGTGCCAGCAGCCAGGATGAGCGCGAGCAGTACTTC; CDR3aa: CASSQDEREQYF
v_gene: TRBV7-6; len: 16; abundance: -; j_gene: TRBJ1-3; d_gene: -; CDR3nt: TGTGCCAGCAGCTTAATGCCAGGTCGCCCCGCTAACACCATATATTTT; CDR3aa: CASSLMPGRPANTIYF
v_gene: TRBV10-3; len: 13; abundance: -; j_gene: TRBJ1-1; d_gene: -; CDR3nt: TGTGCCAGTCTGAGGGCATCGGACACTGAAGCTTTCTTT; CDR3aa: CASLRASDTEAFF
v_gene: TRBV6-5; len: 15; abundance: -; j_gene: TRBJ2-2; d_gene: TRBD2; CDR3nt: TGTGCCAGCAGTTTAACTAGCGTTAACACCGGGGAGCTGTTTTTT; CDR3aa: CASSLTSVNTGELFF
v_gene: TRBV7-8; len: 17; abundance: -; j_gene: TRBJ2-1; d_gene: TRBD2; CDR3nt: TGTGCCAGCAGCTTAGATCCAGCGGGAGGGCTTCACAATGAGCAGTTCTTC; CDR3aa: CASSLDPAGGLHNEQFF
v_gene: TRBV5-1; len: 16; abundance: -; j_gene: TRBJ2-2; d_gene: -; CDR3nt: TGCGCCAGCAGCTTGGCGGGTTCCCTAAGCACCGGGGAGCTGTTTTTT; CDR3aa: CASSLAGSLSTGELFF
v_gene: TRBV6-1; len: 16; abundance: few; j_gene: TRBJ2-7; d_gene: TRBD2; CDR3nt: TGTGCCAGCAGTGACCCCCCTCCGCGGGAGGTTTACGAGCAGTACTTC; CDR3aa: CASSDPPPREVYEQYF
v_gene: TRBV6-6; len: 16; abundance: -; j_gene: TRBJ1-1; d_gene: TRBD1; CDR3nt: TGTGCCAGCAGTTACGCCGGGACAGGACTGAACACTGAAGCTTTCTTT; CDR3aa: CASSYAGTGLNTEAFF
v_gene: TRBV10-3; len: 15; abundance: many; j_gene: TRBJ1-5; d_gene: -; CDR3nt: TGTGCCATCAGTGAAGGGGATTATAGCAATCAGCCCCAGCATTTT; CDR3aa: CAISEGDYSNQPQHF
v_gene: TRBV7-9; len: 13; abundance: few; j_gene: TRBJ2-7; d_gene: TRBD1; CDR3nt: TGTGCCAGCAGCCGACAGGGGTACTACGAGCAGTACTTC; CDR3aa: CASSRQGYYEQYF
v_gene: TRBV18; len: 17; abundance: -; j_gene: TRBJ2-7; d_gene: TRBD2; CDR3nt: TGTGCCAGCTCATCCCAGATAGCGGGAATGGGGAGCTACGAGCAGTACTTC; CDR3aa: CASSSQIAGMGSYEQYF
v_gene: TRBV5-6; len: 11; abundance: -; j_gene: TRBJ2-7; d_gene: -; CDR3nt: TGTGCCAGCAGTACTTACTACGAGCAGTACTTC; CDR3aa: CASSTYYEQYF
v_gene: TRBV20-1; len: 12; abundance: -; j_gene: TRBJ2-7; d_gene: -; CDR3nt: TGCAGTGCTAGTAAGACTCTTTACGAGCAGTACTTC; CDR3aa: CSASKTLYEQYF
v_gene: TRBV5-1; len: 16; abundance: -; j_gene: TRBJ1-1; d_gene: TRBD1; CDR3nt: TGCGCCAGCAGCTTGGTAGGGGGCGGAGGGAACACTGAAGCTTTCTTT; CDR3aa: CASSLVGGGGNTEAFF
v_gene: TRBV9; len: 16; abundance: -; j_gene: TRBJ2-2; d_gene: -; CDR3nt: TGTGCCAGCAGCGTAACCGGGACACGGAACACCGGGGAGCTGTTTTTT; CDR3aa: CASSVTGTRNTGELFF
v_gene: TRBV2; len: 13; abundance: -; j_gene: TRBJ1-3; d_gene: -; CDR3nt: TGTGCCAGCAAACAGGGATCCGGAAACACCATATATTTT; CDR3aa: CASKQGSGNTIYF
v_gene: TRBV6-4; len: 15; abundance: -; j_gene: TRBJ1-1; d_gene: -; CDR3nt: TGTGCCAGCAGCCGCAACGGGAAGGGGGACACTGAAGCTTTCTTT; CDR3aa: CASSRNGKGDTEAFF
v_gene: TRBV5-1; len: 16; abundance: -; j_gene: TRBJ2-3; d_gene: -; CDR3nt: TGCGCCAGCAGCCGGATCGCGGGCCCCAACACAGATACGCAGTATTTT; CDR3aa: CASSRIAGPNTDTQYF
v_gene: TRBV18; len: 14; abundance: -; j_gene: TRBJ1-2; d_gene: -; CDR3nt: TGTGCCAGCTCACCGGGACTGTTTAACTATGGCTACACCTTC; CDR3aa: CASSPGLFNYGYTF
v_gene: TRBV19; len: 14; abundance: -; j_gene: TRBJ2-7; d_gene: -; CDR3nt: TGTGCCAGTAGTCCGGGACACACCACCTACGAGCAGTACTTC; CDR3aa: CASSPGHTTYEQYF
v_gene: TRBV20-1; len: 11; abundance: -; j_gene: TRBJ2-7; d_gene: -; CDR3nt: TGCAGTGCTAGATCCCCACGGGGGCAGTACTTC; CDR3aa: CSARSPRGQYF
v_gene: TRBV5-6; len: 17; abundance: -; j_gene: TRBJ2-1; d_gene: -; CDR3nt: TGTGCCAGCAGCTTGGCCAGGGGGAGGACCTTTAACAATGAGCAGTTCTTC; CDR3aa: CASSLARGRTFNNEQFF
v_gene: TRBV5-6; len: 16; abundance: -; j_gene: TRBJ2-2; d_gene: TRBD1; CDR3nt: TGTGCCAGCAACTTCGGGACAGGGGGCTTTCCCGGGGAGCTGTTTTTT; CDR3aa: CASNFGTGGFPGELFF
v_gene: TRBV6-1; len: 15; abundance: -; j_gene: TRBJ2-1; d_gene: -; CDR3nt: TGTGCCAGCAGTGAAGCAATCGGGGTCGGCAATGAGCAGTTCTTC; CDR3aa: CASSEAIGVGNEQFF
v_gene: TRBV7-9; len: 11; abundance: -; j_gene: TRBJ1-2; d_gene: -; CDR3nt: TGTGCCAGCAGCTCAAACTATGGCTACACCTTC; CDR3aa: CASSSNYGYTF
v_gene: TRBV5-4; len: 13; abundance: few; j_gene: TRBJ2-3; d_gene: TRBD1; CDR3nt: TGTGCCAGCAGCTTTGGACAGGGAGATACGCAGTATTTT; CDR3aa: CASSFGQGDTQYF
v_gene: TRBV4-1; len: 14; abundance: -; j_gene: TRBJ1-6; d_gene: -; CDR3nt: TGCGCCAGCAGCCAAGGGGGGCGAAATTCACCCCTCCACTTT; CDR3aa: CASSQGGRNSPLHF
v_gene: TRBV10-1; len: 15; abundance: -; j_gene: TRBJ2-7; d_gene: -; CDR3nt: TGCGCCAGCAGTGATTCCCTATCCTTGAACTACGAGCAGTACTTC; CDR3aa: CASSDSLSLNYEQYF
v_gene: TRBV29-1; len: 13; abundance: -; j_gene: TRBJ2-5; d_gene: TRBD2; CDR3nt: TGCAGCGCTTTTAGCGGGAACCAAGAGACCCAGTACTTC; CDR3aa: CSAFSGNQETQYF
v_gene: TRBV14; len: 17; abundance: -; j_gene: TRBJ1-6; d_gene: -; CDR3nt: TGTGCCAGCAGCCAAGGAAGTAAAACAGGCGATAATTCACCCCTCCACTTT; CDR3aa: CASSQGSKTGDNSPLHF
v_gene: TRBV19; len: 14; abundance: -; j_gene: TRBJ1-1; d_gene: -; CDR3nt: TGTGCCAGTAGTACCCCCGCTATGAACACTGAAGCTTTCTTT; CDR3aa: CASSTPAMNTEAFF
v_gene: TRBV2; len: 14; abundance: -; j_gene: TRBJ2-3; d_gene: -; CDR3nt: TGTGCCAGCCAGGGGGGACTTAGCACAGATACGCAGTATTTT; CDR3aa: CASQGGLSTDTQYF
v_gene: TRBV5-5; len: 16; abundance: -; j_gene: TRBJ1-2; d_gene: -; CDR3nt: TGTGCCAGCAGTTCTCCGTCCGGGACTACTAACTATGGCTACACCTTC; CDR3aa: CASSSPSGTTNYGYTF
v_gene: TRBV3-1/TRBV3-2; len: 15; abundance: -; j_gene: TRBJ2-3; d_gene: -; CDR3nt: TGTGCCAGCAGCCCAGCCGGAGGAGGAACAGATACGCAGTATTTT; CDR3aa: CASSPAGGGTDTQYF
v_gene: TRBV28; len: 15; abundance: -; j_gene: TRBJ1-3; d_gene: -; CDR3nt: TGTGCCAGCAGTTCACACGAAAGCTCTGGAAACACCATATATTTT; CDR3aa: CASSSHESSGNTIYF
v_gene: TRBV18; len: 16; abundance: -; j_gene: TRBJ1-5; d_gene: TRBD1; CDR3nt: TGTGCCAGCTCAACCGGGACAGGGAGGGCGAATCAGCCCCAGCATTTT; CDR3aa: CASSTGTGRANQPQHF
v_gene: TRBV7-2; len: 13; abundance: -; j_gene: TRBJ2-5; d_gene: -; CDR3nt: TGTGCCAGCACCCGGGATCTCCAAGAGACCCAGTACTTC; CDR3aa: CASTRDLQETQYF
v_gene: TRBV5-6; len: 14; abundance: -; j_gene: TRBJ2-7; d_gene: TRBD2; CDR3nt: TGTGCCAGCAGCTGGGGACTAGGGTTTTACGAGCAGTACTTC; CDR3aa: CASSWGLGFYEQYF
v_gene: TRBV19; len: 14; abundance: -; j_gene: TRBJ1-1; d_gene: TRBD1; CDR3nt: TGTGCCAGTAGTATGGGGACAGTGAACACTGAAGCTTTCTTT; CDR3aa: CASSMGTVNTEAFF
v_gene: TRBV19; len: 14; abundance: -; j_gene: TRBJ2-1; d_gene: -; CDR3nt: TGTGCCAGTAGTATAGACACATCCTACAATGAGCAGTTCTTC; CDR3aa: CASSIDTSYNEQFF
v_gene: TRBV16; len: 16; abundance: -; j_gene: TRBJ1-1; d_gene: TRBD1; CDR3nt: TGTGCCAGCAGCCAAAGGGACAGGGGGATGAACACTGAAGCTTTCTTT; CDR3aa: CASSQRDRGMNTEAFF
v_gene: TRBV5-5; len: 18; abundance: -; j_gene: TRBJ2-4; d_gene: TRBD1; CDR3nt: TGTGCCAGCAGCACCGATGGGACAGGAGAACTAGCCAAAAACATTCAGTACTTC; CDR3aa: CASSTDGTGELAKNIQYF
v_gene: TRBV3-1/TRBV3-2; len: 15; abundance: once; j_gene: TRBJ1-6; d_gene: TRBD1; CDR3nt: TGTGCCAGCAGCGTGGGACAGGGAGGTAATTCACCCCTCCACTTT; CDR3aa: CASSVGQGGNSPLHF
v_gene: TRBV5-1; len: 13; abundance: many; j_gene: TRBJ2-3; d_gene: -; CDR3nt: TGCGCCAGCAGGACGGCGGGAAAGCATACGCAGTATTTT; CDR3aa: CASRTAGKHTQYF
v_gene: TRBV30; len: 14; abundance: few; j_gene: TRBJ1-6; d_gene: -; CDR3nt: TGTGCCTGGAGTGTAGCGGGGATAAATTCACCCCTCCACTTT; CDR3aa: CAWSVAGINSPLHF
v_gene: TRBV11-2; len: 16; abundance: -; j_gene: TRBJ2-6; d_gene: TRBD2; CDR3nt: TGTGCCAGCAGCTTAGGCGGGGGCTCTGGGGCCAACGTCCTGACTTTC; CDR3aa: CASSLGGGSGANVLTF